Listed below are T cell receptor beta chains from one sample, sequenced in a study of T cells in localized non-small cell lung cancer. TCRdb's table, derived via immunoSEQ multiplex PCR, lists solely in-frame clones and lacks some. The data hold about 56,000 clones, with 86% observed a single time. The sequences come from peripheral blood, collected before any cancer treatment. The receptor set was obtained from a woman aged 35 to 70 with stage I lung adenocarcinoma. Both conserved end residues are part of each CDR3. The order of the fields is J gene, D gene, clone size, V gene, CDR3 DNA, CDR3 protein. D genes are given only for firm matches. The listing skips clone size in some rows; elsewhere it reads once, few, many or a size class.

J: TRBJ1-1; D: .; size: .; V: TRBV29-1; DNA: TGCAGCGTTGAAAAGGGTATACCTGAAGCTTTCTTT; CDR3: CSVEKGIPEAFF
J: TRBJ1-6; D: TRBD1; size: .; V: TRBV19; DNA: TGTGCCAGTAGTATGGGCCAGGGGGCGAATTCACCCCTCCACTTT; CDR3: CASSMGQGANSPLHF
J: TRBJ1-1; D: .; size: .; V: TRBV28; DNA: TGTGCCAGCAGTCCCCCTGACATGAGGAACACTGAAGCTTTCTTT; CDR3: CASSPPDMRNTEAFF
J: TRBJ2-1; D: TRBD2; size: .; V: TRBV28; DNA: TGTGCCAGCAGTCTGACTAGCGGGCCCAATGAGCAGTTCTTC; CDR3: CASSLTSGPNEQFF
J: TRBJ2-1; D: .; size: .; V: TRBV7-8; DNA: TGTGCCAGCAGCTTATTCCGCGGGGCTGACTACAATGAGCAGTTCTTC; CDR3: CASSLFRGADYNEQFF
J: TRBJ1-5; D: TRBD1; size: .; V: TRBV19; DNA: TGTGCCAGTATGGGACAGGGGGCCAATCAGCCCCAGCATTTT; CDR3: CASMGQGANQPQHF
J: TRBJ1-1; D: .; size: .; V: TRBV2; DNA: TGTGCCAGCAGTGAACGACGGTTGGGGACTGAAGCTTTCTTT; CDR3: CASSERRLGTEAFF
J: TRBJ1-5; D: .; size: .; V: TRBV2; DNA: TGTGCCAGCAGTGAACGGTGGGGTGACAATCAGCCCCAGCATTTT; CDR3: CASSERWGDNQPQHF
J: TRBJ2-7; D: .; size: .; V: TRBV7-6; DNA: TGTGCCAGCAGCTCCCGCGACGGTTACGAGCAGTACTTC; CDR3: CASSSRDGYEQYF
J: TRBJ1-2; D: .; size: once; V: TRBV6-8; DNA: TGTGCCAGCAGTAAGGTAAGCTCTAGAAAGACCTATGGCTACACCTTC; CDR3: CASSKVSSRKTYGYTF
J: TRBJ1-5; D: TRBD1; size: .; V: TRBV7-2; DNA: TGTGCCAGCAGCCTTGGGACAGGGGATCAGCCCCAGCATTTT; CDR3: CASSLGTGDQPQHF
J: TRBJ1-2; D: TRBD1; size: .; V: TRBV6-6; DNA: TGTGCCAGCAGCCCTCGGACAGGGGGAGGTTATGGCTACACCTTC; CDR3: CASSPRTGGGYGYTF
J: TRBJ2-3; D: TRBD2; size: once; V: TRBV14; DNA: TGTGCCAGCAGTCGTAGCGGGGGAAGCACAGATACGCAGTATTTT; CDR3: CASSRSGGSTDTQYF
J: TRBJ1-2; D: .; size: .; V: TRBV27; DNA: TGTGCCAGTAGTTGGACAGCTAACTATGGCTACACCTTC; CDR3: CASSWTANYGYTF
J: TRBJ1-5; D: TRBD1; size: .; V: TRBV30; DNA: TGTGCCTGGAATAGAATGACAGGGTCTCAGCCCCAGCATTTT; CDR3: CAWNRMTGSQPQHF
J: TRBJ2-3; D: .; size: .; V: TRBV4-3; DNA: TGCGCCAGCAGCCTTCGTCGGGGAGAAGATACGCAGTATTTT; CDR3: CASSLRRGEDTQYF
J: TRBJ2-2; D: .; size: .; V: TRBV30; DNA: TGTGCCTGGACAGGGGTAGGAGGCGGGGAGCTGTTTTTT; CDR3: CAWTGVGGGELFF
J: TRBJ1-2; D: TRBD1; size: .; V: TRBV9; DNA: TGTGCCAGCAGCACCCGACCGGGGACAGGGGATGGCTACACCTTC; CDR3: CASSTRPGTGDGYTF
J: TRBJ1-2; D: TRBD1; size: .; V: TRBV5-1; DNA: TGCGCCAGCAGCTTGGAGGACAGGGGGGACTATGGCTACACCTTC; CDR3: CASSLEDRGDYGYTF
J: TRBJ1-1; D: TRBD1; size: .; V: TRBV5-6; DNA: TGTGCCAGCATCCTTGGGACAGGGAGGACTGAAGCTTTCTTT; CDR3: CASILGTGRTEAFF
J: TRBJ2-6; D: .; size: .; V: TRBV19; DNA: TGTGCCAGTAGTCGAGATTCGGCTGGGGCCAACGTCCTGACTTTC; CDR3: CASSRDSAGANVLTF
J: TRBJ2-7; D: .; size: .; V: TRBV7-9; DNA: TGTGCCAGCAGCCGGCGACTCGCGGGACAGAAATCCTACGAGCAGTACTTC; CDR3: CASSRRLAGQKSYEQYF
J: TRBJ1-2; D: .; size: .; V: TRBV6-1; DNA: TGTGCCAGCAGCCCCAGACAGCCAGCCTATGGCTACACCTTC; CDR3: CASSPRQPAYGYTF
J: TRBJ2-3; D: .; size: .; V: TRBV25-1; DNA: TGTGCCAGCAGTGAAAGGGACGGCGGCACAGATACGCAGTATTTT; CDR3: CASSERDGGTDTQYF
J: TRBJ1-2; D: .; size: .; V: TRBV28; DNA: TGTGCCAGCAGTTCCGGAGGGATCACCACCTATGGCTACACCTTC; CDR3: CASSSGGITTYGYTF
J: TRBJ2-7; D: .; size: .; V: TRBV28; DNA: TGTGCCAGCAGTGACACCAGGGGCGAGCAGTACTTC; CDR3: CASSDTRGEQYF
J: TRBJ1-2; D: TRBD1; size: .; V: TRBV7-2; DNA: TGTGCCAGCAGCTCTCCAAGGACAGGGGGCTCTGGCTACACCTTC; CDR3: CASSSPRTGGSGYTF
J: TRBJ2-7; D: .; size: once; V: TRBV5-6; DNA: TGTGCCAGCAGCTTAAGTGACTACGAGCAGTACTTC; CDR3: CASSLSDYEQYF
J: TRBJ2-3; D: .; size: .; V: TRBV7-3; DNA: TGTGCCAGCAGCTCCACCTCTTCGACCACAGATACGCAGTATTTT; CDR3: CASSSTSSTTDTQYF
J: TRBJ1-1; D: .; size: .; V: TRBV15; DNA: TGTGCCACCAGCAGAGAGTCGGGGATATACACTGAAGCTTTCTTT; CDR3: CATSRESGIYTEAFF
J: TRBJ2-2; D: .; size: .; V: TRBV11-2; DNA: TGTGCCAGCAGCTTAGTCCGGGGCCGGGGCACCGGGGAGCTGTTTTTT; CDR3: CASSLVRGRGTGELFF
J: TRBJ2-4; D: .; size: .; V: TRBV7-9; DNA: TGTGCCAGCAGCTTAGGAAGAGAGGGGAACATTCAGTACTTC; CDR3: CASSLGREGNIQYF
J: TRBJ1-6; D: .; size: .; V: TRBV30; DNA: TGTGCCTGGAGTGTACCCATAGGTTTGAATTCACCCCTCCACTTT; CDR3: CAWSVPIGLNSPLHF
J: TRBJ1-4; D: TRBD1; size: .; V: TRBV28; DNA: TGTGCCAGCTCCAGGGGGCTCGGGGTAACTAATGAAAAACTGTTTTTT; CDR3: CASSRGLGVTNEKLFF
J: TRBJ2-5; D: .; size: .; V: TRBV30; DNA: TGTGCCTGGAGTAGGAGGCAGCAAGAGACCCAGTACTTC; CDR3: CAWSRRQQETQYF
J: TRBJ1-5; D: .; size: .; V: TRBV27; DNA: TGTGCCAGCAGTTTATCCTCTTGGGGCAGGGACAGCAATCAGCCCCAGCATTTT; CDR3: CASSLSSWGRDSNQPQHF
J: TRBJ2-5; D: TRBD1; size: .; V: TRBV5-1; DNA: TGCGCCAGCAGCCGACAGGGGTCCCAAGAGACCCAGTACTTC; CDR3: CASSRQGSQETQYF
J: TRBJ1-4; D: .; size: once; V: TRBV6-6; DNA: TGTGCCAGCAGTTACTCACCGGGACCCGGTGAAAAACTGTTTTTT; CDR3: CASSYSPGPGEKLFF